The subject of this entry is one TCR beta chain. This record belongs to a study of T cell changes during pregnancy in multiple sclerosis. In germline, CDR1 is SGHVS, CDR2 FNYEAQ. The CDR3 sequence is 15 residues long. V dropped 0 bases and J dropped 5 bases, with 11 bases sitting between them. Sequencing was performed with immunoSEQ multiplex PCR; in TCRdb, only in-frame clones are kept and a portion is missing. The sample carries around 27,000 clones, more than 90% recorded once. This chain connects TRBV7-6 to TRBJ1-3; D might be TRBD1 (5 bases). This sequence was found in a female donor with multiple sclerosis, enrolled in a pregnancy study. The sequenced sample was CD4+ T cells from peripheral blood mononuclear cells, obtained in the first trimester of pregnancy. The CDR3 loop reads CASSLAGRGRNTIYF. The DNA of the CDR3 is TGTGCCAGCAGCTTAGCGGGAAGGGGAAGAAACACCATATATTTT.